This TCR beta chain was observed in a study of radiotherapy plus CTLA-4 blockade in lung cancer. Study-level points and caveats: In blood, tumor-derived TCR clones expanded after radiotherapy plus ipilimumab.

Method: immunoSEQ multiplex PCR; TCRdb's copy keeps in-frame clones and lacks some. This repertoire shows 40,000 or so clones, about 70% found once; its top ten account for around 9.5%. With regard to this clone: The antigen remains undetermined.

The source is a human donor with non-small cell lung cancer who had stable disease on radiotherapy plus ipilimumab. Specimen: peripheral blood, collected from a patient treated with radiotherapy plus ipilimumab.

The CDR3 DNA reads as TGTGCCAGCAGCTTAGCGGGGGGCAATCAGCCCCAGCATTTT. It yields the protein CASSLAGGNQPQHF. The genes are TRBV7-6 and TRBJ1-5; possible D gene TRBD1, 5 bases. CDR1 and CDR2 from the germline V gene are SGHVS and FNYEAQ. The length of the CDR3 is 14 residues. V lost 0 bases to trimming and J lost 2 bases, with 5 bases between them.